This is a list of T cell receptor beta chains from one sample in a study of shared clonotypes between healthy human individuals. Generated by immunoSEQ multiplex PCR, the TCRdb table keeps only in-frame clones and is missing some. The sample holds about 2.1 million clones, around 95% seen once. Specimen: naive CD8+ T cells from PBMCs. The source is a man aged 18-30 years in good health. Some clones in this sample may be carry-over from other donors' samples. The CDR3 runs from the conserved cysteine through the conserved F or W. The D gene is left open where the match is weak. The listing skips clone size in some rows; elsewhere it reads once, few, many or a size class.

j_gene	abundance	d_gene	v_gene	CDR3nt	CDR3aa
TRBJ2-1	NA	NA	TRBV9	TGTGCCAGCAGCGTAGTCGGGAGAGGGGGCGATGAGCAGTTCTTC	CASSVVGRGGDEQFF
TRBJ1-1	NA	TRBD1	TRBV5-1	TGCGCCAGCAGCACGGGACAGGGGAACACTGAAGCTTTCTTT	CASSTGQGNTEAFF
TRBJ2-7	NA	NA	TRBV30	TGTGCCTACCATAACCCAGTGGTCTCCCTGAACGAGCAGTACTTC	CAYHNPVVSLNEQYF
TRBJ2-1	NA	TRBD2	TRBV5-1	TGCGCCAGCAGCCTGGCCAGACTAGCGGGAACGAATGAGCAGTTCTTC	CASSLARLAGTNEQFF
TRBJ2-7	NA	TRBD1	TRBV5-1	TGCGCCAGCAGCGCGGGGACAGGGGGCTGGTACGAGCAGTACTTC	CASSAGTGGWYEQYF
TRBJ2-1	NA	NA	TRBV7-6	TGTGCCAGCAGCACGGACCCCACCTCAAACAATGAGCAGTTCTTC	CASSTDPTSNNEQFF
TRBJ2-7	NA	TRBD2	TRBV29-1	TGCAGCGTTTCAATGTGGGCGGGAGAGTCGCCCCGAGCGGCCTACGAGCAGTACTTC	CSVSMWAGESPRAAYEQYF
TRBJ1-5	NA	TRBD1	TRBV16	TGTGCCAGCAGCCCAGGGACAGCTAATAGCAATCAGCCCCAGCATTTT	CASSPGTANSNQPQHF
TRBJ2-5	NA	NA	TRBV5-4	TGTGCCAGCAGTTCCGGGGCCGAGAGGGGTGCCCAGTACTTC	CASSSGAERGAQYF
TRBJ2-7	NA	TRBD2	TRBV6-1	TGTGCCAGCAGTCAGCGGGAGGGCTACGAGCAGTACTTC	CASSQREGYEQYF
TRBJ2-7	NA	NA	TRBV12-5	TGTGCTAGTGGTTTGTCCCGGGATGAGCAGTACTTC	CASGLSRDEQYF
TRBJ1-5	NA	NA	TRBV10-3	TGTGCCATCAGTGAGGCGGGGGTAGGGGACCAGCCCCAGCATTTT	CAISEAGVGDQPQHF
TRBJ2-7	NA	NA	TRBV7-9	TGTGCCAGCAGCTTAGGCCAGGGACTTGGCGAGCAGTACTTC	CASSLGQGLGEQYF
TRBJ2-2	NA	NA	TRBV6-6	TGTGCCAGCAGCCTCCTCAGGGAGCTGTTTTTT	CASSLLRELFF
TRBJ2-1	NA	TRBD2	TRBV28	TGTGCCAGCAGTTTCTCCGGACTAGCGGGAGATGAGCAGTTCTTC	CASSFSGLAGDEQFF
TRBJ1-2	NA	NA	TRBV11-2	TGTGCCAGCAGCTTTATTTGGGGGAGCGATGCCTATGGCTACACCTTC	CASSFIWGSDAYGYTF
TRBJ1-2	NA	TRBD1	TRBV6-5	TGTGCCAGCAGTTCCAGGACAGGGCGAGCTAACTATGGCTACACCTTC	CASSSRTGRANYGYTF
TRBJ2-1	once	NA	TRBV28	TGTGCCAGCAGTTTAGCTCAGGGGACCCCCTACAATGAGCAGTTCTTC	CASSLAQGTPYNEQFF
TRBJ2-7	NA	TRBD1	TRBV19	TGTGCCAGTAGTCCGGGACAGGGGCCAGCCTACGAGCAGTACTTC	CASSPGQGPAYEQYF
TRBJ2-1	NA	NA	TRBV5-6	TGTGCCAGCAGCTGGGGACCTTCCAATGAGCAGTTCTTC	CASSWGPSNEQFF
TRBJ2-2	once	TRBD1	TRBV7-2	TGTGCCAGCAGCCTCTTTTCCAGGGGGACCGATTCGAACACCGGGGAGCTGTTTTTT	CASSLFSRGTDSNTGELFF
TRBJ2-1	NA	TRBD2	TRBV10-3	TGTGCCATCAGTGAGTCGCTAGCGGCAAATGAGCAGTTCTTC	CAISESLAANEQFF
TRBJ1-1	NA	NA	TRBV28	TGTGCCAGCAGCCCGCTGTTTACCAAGGCCATCCCGAACACTGAAGCTTTCTTT	CASSPLFTKAIPNTEAFF
TRBJ1-5	NA	NA	TRBV27	TGTGCCAGCAAACCGGGAGTCGATCTCAATCAGCCCCAGCATTTT	CASKPGVDLNQPQHF
TRBJ2-7	NA	NA	TRBV2	TGTGCCAGCAGTGTGCGGGGATCCTACGAGCAGTACTTC	CASSVRGSYEQYF
TRBJ1-1	NA	NA	TRBV7-9	TGTGCCAGCAGCTTAATCGGTCGGTTAATCAAGAACACTGAAGCTTTCTTT	CASSLIGRLIKNTEAFF
TRBJ2-2	NA	NA	TRBV7-9	TGTGCCAGCAGCTTAGTCTTAAACACCGGGGAGCTGTTTTTT	CASSLVLNTGELFF
TRBJ2-2	NA	NA	TRBV6-1	TGTGCCAGCAGTGAAGGCAGAGACACCGGGGAGCTGTTTTTT	CASSEGRDTGELFF
TRBJ2-5	NA	NA	TRBV23-1	NA	CASSPVGRGTSYRYF
TRBJ1-1	NA	TRBD1	TRBV29-1	TGCAGCGCTGGGGACAGGGTAGGGACGAACACTGAAGCTTTCTTT	CSAGDRVGTNTEAFF
TRBJ2-3	NA	NA	TRBV28	TGTGCCAGCAGTCCCGAGGGGGGAATGAGGGGACGAGATACGCAGTATTTT	CASSPEGGMRGRDTQYF
TRBJ1-2	NA	TRBD1	TRBV28	TGTGCCAGCAGTTTATGGGGGGACAGGATAAACTATGGCTACACCTTC	CASSLWGDRINYGYTF
TRBJ1-2	NA	NA	TRBV28	TGTGCCAGCAGTTTATGGAGGGGCTATGGCTACACCTTC	CASSLWRGYGYTF